The 21 T cell receptor beta chains listed next were all sequenced from one sample in a study of T cell responses to AZD1222 COVID-19 vaccine. Here immunoSEQ multiplex PCR was the method, and the copy in TCRdb shows in-frame clones only, minus some. In the table there are roughly 190,000 clones, more than 75% of which are singletons. The material sequenced was peripheral blood, taken on day 0 of AZD1222 vaccination. These TCRs come from an adult in good health.

The chain recombines TRBV7-9 with TRBJ1-4, with D possibly TRBD1 on 5 matching bases. The CDR3 is 14 residues long. V was trimmed by 5 bases and J by 5 bases, leaving 12 bases between them. Germline V gives CDR1 SEHNR, CDR2 FQNEAQ (reference sequence). The CDR3 spells CASSIRGENEKLFF. The CDR3 bases are TGTGCCAGCAGCATCCGAGGGGAGAATGAAAAACTGTTTTTT.

J is TRBJ2-7 and V is TRBV28; the match to TRBD1 covers 11 bases. Unmatched junction bases numbered 8, after V lost 3 bases and J lost 4 bases. The CDR3 sequence is 16 residues long. CDR1 is MDHEN, CDR2 SYDVKM, per germline. The CDR3 DNA sequence: TGTGCCAGCAGTTTCCGCTGGGGACAGGGGGTTTACGAGCAGTACTTC. Translated: CASSFRWGQGVYEQYF.

The genes are TRBV2 and TRBJ2-1, with unresolved D. The CDR3 sequence is 14 residues long. Trimming removed 3 bases at V and 4 bases at J, with 10 bases between. The germline CDR1 and CDR2 sequences are SNHLY and FYNNEI. The CDR3 DNA reads TGTGCCAGCAGTGACCTTTTACCTTACAATGAGCAGTTCTTC. This sequence encodes CASSDLLPYNEQFF.

The genes are TRBV7-3 and TRBJ2-2; no reliable D call. The CDR3 has 14 amino acids. Trimming left V 4 bases short and J 6 bases short, with 12 bases between. CDR1 is SGHTA, CDR2 FQGTGA, per germline. The CDR3 spells CASSSMGGAGELFF. As DNA, the CDR3 is TGTGCCAGCAGCTCCATGGGTGGCGCCGGGGAGCTGTTTTTT.

CDR3 DNA: TGTGCCAGCAGTTTGGTACAGGGGACTGAGCAGTTCTTC. Its translation: CASSLVQGTEQFF. V usage is TRBV28 and J usage is TRBJ2-1, with 7 bases lining up with TRBD1. Germline CDR1 reads MDHEN; CDR2 reads SYDVKM. Trimming removed 3 bases from V and 9 bases from J; junction bases left unmatched: 5. This CDR3 is 13 amino acids long. Full variable domain (remainder filled in from reference TRBV28 and TRBJ2-1): DVKVTQSSRYLVKRTGEKVFLECVQDMDHENMFWYRQDPGLGLRLIYFSYDVKMKEKGDIPEGYSVSREKKERFSLILESASTNQTSMYLCASSLVQGTEQFFGPGTRLTVL.

This rearrangement joins TRBV5-1 to TRBJ2-1; TRBD2 agrees at 9 bases. Germline CDR1 reads SGHRS; CDR2 reads YFSETQ. This CDR3 has 15 residues. With V trimmed by 0 bases and J by 5 bases, 3 bases remained unmatched. In DNA, the CDR3 is TGCGCCAGCAGCTTGGTGGCGGGAGGGGACAATGAGCAGTTCTTC. It specifies CASSLVAGGDNEQFF.

The chain uses TRBV5-1 and TRBJ2-1; perhaps TRBD2 as D (6 bases). V was trimmed by 0 bases and J by 3 bases, leaving 16 bases between them. This CDR3 is 17 amino acids long. Germline V CDR1 and CDR2: SGHRS, YFSETQ. The CDR3 bases are TGCGCCAGCAGCTTGGTACCCACGGGAGACGGCTACAATGAGCAGTTCTTC. Translating it yields CASSLVPTGDGYNEQFF.

This chain joins TRBV5-1 and TRBJ2-5, with D uncertain. This CDR3 is 16 amino acids long. Germline CDR1 and CDR2: SGHRS and YFSETQ. V gave up 3 bases and J gave up 5 bases, with 20 bases separating them. The CDR3 nucleotides are TGCGCCAGCAGCTCGATAACTGGTTCCCTCCGGGAGACCCAGTACTTC. It translates to CASSSITGSLRETQYF. Variable domain in full (rest from reference TRBV5-1 and TRBJ2-5): KAGVTQTPRYLIKTRGQQVTLSCSPISGHRSVSWYQQTPGQGLQFLFEYFSETQRNKGNFPGRFSGRQFSNSRSEMNVSTLELGDSALYLCASSSITGSLRETQYFGPGTRLLVL.

The V call is TRBV7-9, the J call TRBJ2-5; D ambiguous. The CDR3 runs to 14 residues. V lost 1 base to trimming and J lost 1 base, with 7 bases between them. CDR1 SEHNR and CDR2 FQNEAQ come from the germline V gene (reference sequence). DNA of the CDR3: TGTGCCAGCAGCTTAGTCGCGAGCCAAGAGACCCAGTACTTC. Amino acid sequence: CASSLVASQETQYF.

This chain joins TRBV4-3 and TRBJ1-5; 7 nucleotides match TRBD1. The trim removed 4 bases at V and 5 bases at J, leaving 8 bases unmatched. The germline V gene encodes CDR1 LGHNA and CDR2 YSLEER. This CDR3 has 15 amino acids. CDR3 loop: CASSPEFDRDQPQHF. In DNA form, the CDR3 reads TGCGCCAGCAGCCCAGAATTCGACAGGGATCAGCCCCAGCATTTT.

As concerns this clone: Its ends do not fully match the called genes, so a read error is possible. This rearrangement joins TRBV7-7 to TRBJ2-1; D gene ambiguous. This CDR3 contains 14 residues. In germline, CDR1 is SSHAT, CDR2 FNYEAQ (reference sequence). CDR3 DNA: TGTGCTAGCAGCTTAGGCCTTTCCCCCAATGAGCAGTTCTTC. Its protein is CASSLGLSPNEQFF.

In this sample, this clone turned up once. The chain carries TRBV19 and TRBJ1-2; tentative D call: TRBD1 (6 bases). V lost 3 bases, J lost 3 bases, and 14 bases lay in between. This CDR3 comprises 15 residues. The germline V gene encodes CDR1 LNHDA and CDR2 SQIVND (reference sequence). CDR3 loop: CASSIWGALDYGYTF. The CDR3 DNA follows: TGTGCCAGTAGTATCTGGGGGGCGCTCGACTATGGCTACACCTTC.

The chain is built from TRBV18 and TRBJ2-1; no clear D gene. CDR1 and CDR2 (germline): KGHSH, LQKENI. V was shortened by 0 bases and J by 7 bases, with 7 bases between the two germline ends. This CDR3 comprises 13 residues. DNA for the CDR3: TGTGCCAGCTCACCACCGTCGGTGAATGAGCAGTTCTTC. Its protein product is CASSPPSVNEQFF.

The chain links TRBV27 to TRBJ1-2; no definite D call. This CDR3 has 13 residues. V was trimmed by 3 bases and J by 8 bases, leaving 13 bases between them. Looked up from germline, CDR1 is MNHEY and CDR2 is SMNVEV (reference sequence). The CDR3 is CASSFRGHAGYTF. The CDR3 region has the DNA TGTGCCAGCAGTTTTCGGGGTCACGCAGGCTACACCTTC.

The CDR3 protein is CAGSRTSVGNEQFF. DNA for the CDR3: TGTGCCGGATCCCGGACTAGCGTTGGCAATGAGCAGTTCTTC. This chain uses TRBV2 with TRBJ2-1; 9 bases are a match to TRBD2. The V segment lost 11 bases and the J segment 6 bases; nucleotides outside the gene matches: 11. Germline CDR1 reads SNHLY; CDR2 reads FYNNEI. This CDR3 has 14 residues. Complete variable domain (other parts from reference TRBV2 and TRBJ2-1): EPEVTQTPSHQVTQMGQEVILRCVPISNHLYFYWYRQILGQKVEFLVSFYNNEISEKSEIFDDQFSVERPDGSNFTLKIRSTKLEDSAMYFCAGSRTSVGNEQFFGPGTRLTVL.

The CDR3 bases are TGCGCCAGCAGCCAAACTAGGACTCCCGGAATTAATGAAAAACTGTTTTTT. Its protein is CASSQTRTPGINEKLFF. J is TRBJ1-4 and V is TRBV4-1; D is unresolved. Germline CDR1 reads MGHRA; CDR2 reads YSYEKL. The length of the CDR3 is 17 residues. V dropped 2 bases and J dropped 4 bases, with 17 bases sitting between them.

The rearrangement links TRBV18 to TRBJ2-2; 9 positions match TRBD2. Trimming cost V 6 bases and J 1 base; bases outside gene matches: 6. Germline values: CDR1 KGHSH, CDR2 LQKENI. This CDR3 is built from 16 residues. In DNA form, the CDR3 reads TGTGCCAGCTCGTCATCTAGCGGGAAGAACACCGGGGAGCTGTTTTTT. This sequence encodes CASSSSSGKNTGELFF.

The rearrangement joins TRBV19 to TRBJ1-1; unclear D gene. The germline V gene encodes CDR1 LNHDA and CDR2 SQIVND (reference sequence). This CDR3 region has 15 residues. Trimming took off 4 bases at V and 1 base at J, with 13 bases between the two ends. This chain's CDR3 is CASSTLGRSNTEAFF. For the CDR3, the DNA is TGTGCCAGTAGTACCTTAGGGCGATCGAACACTGAAGCTTTCTTT.

The gene calls are TRBV19 and TRBJ1-1; 7 bases are a match to TRBD1. This CDR3 comprises 15 residues. Germline CDR1 LNHDA, CDR2 SQIVND (reference sequence). V gave up 3 bases and J gave up 0 bases; unmatched junction bases: 4. CDR3: CASSITGQVNTEAFF. CDR3 nucleotides: TGTGCCAGTAGTATTACCGGACAGGTGAACACTGAAGCTTTCTTT.

The V and J genes are TRBV18 and TRBJ1-4, with 8 bases fitting TRBD1. J was trimmed by 6 bases and V by 2 bases; bases with no gene match: 5. In germline, CDR1 is KGHSH, CDR2 LQKENI. This CDR3 contains 15 residues. The CDR3 sequence is CASSPMTGDYEKLFF. CDR3 DNA: TGTGCCAGCTCACCAATGACAGGGGATTATGAAAAACTGTTTTTT.

The V gene is TRBV3-1 (or the pseudogene TRBV3-2), the J gene TRBJ2-3; no clear D gene. Germline V gene lookup returns CDR1 LGHDT and CDR2 YNNKEL (reference sequence). Trimming shortened V by 0 bases and J by 6 bases, and 7 bases separated the two germline ends. This CDR3 comprises 13 residues. The CDR3 region has the DNA TGTGCCAGCAGCCAAGATATCCCGGATACGCAGTATTTT. It specifies CASSQDIPDTQYF.